This TCR beta chain was captured in a study of early T cells in non-severe SARS-CoV-2 infection. Study overall: Unsorted whole-blood RNA was sequenced in bulk, leaving chains unpaired. Overall study findings and caveats: Reliance on VDJdb matching favored anti-spike CD8 responses; private and CD4 specificities were missed.

Ten or more counts support this clonotype. No antigen is known for it. Trimming removed 5 bases from V and 4 bases from J; junction bases left unmatched: 10. The CDR3 runs 17 residues. Germline V gene data show CDR1 as MNHEY and CDR2 as SVGEGT. Unique molecular identifiers were added to individual cDNA molecules. TCRdb analysed the 5' RACE reads with MiXCR anew, one entry per CDR3 protein. This sample carries approximately 35,000 distinct CDR3 sequences, roughly 7.1% of them seen once, and the ten largest clones take approximately 13%. The sequence derives from an adult who was a healthcare worker with PCR-confirmed SARS-CoV-2 infection or an uninfected control (not recorded which). The material sequenced was whole blood, taken at baseline. This chain joins TRBV6-2 or TRBV6-3 and TRBJ2-2, with TRBD2 matching 10 bases. CDR3 amino acids: CASSAGLASDITGELFF. The CDR3 nucleotides are TGTGCCAGCAGTGCGGGACTAGCGTCAGATATCACCGGGGAGCTGTTTTTT.